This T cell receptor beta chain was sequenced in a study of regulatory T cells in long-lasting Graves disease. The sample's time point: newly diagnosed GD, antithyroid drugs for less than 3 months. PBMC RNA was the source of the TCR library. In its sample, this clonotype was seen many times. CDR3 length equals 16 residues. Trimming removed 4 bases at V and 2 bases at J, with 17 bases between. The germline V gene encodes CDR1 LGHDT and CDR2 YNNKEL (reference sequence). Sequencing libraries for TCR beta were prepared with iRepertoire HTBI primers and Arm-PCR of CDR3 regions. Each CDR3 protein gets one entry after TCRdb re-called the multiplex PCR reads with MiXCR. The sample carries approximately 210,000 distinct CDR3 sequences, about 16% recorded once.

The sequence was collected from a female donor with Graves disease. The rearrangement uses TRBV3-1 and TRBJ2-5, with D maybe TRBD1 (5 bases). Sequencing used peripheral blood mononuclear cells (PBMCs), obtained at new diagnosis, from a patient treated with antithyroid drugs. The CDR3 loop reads CASSPILGHLQETQYF. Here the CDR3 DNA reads TGTGCCAGCAGCCCCATTCTAGGACACCTTCAAGAGACCCAGTACTTC.